This note documents a single T cell receptor beta chain sequence. No antigen is known for it. Trimming cost V 4 bases and J 4 bases, with 9 bases left between them. Germline CDR1 is SGDLS and CDR2 is YYNGEE. The CDR3 sequence is 13 residues long. This sample is drawn from a study of cytomegalovirus exposure and HLA in healthy donors. PCR was performed using 60 Vbeta and 13 Jbeta primers. TCRdb's copy holds only in-frame clones and misses some; the assay was immunoSEQ multiplex PCR. The sample shows 65,000 to 85,000 clones, 65% to 70% of them seen only once. General study results and limits: Later genetic work tied a missense DCLRE1C variant to beta-chain V and J trimming. The study assumed roughly uniform donor sequencing depth for presence/absence analyses.

The sample consisted of PBMCs. This chain joins TRBV9 and TRBJ1-3; no definite D call. This TCR was sampled from a woman aged 30 to 39 in good health and CMV-seronegative. The DNA for the CDR3 is TGTGCCAGCAGCTCAACGACAGGAAACACCATATATTTT. It encodes CASSSTTGNTIYF.